The 18 T cell receptor beta chains below come from one sample, sequenced in a study of immune evolution from preneoplasia to lung adenocarcinoma (dated by TCRdb to the early 2020s). Library prep was done by the immunoSEQ multiplex PCR assay. TCRdb took over this immuneACCESS table, retaining in-frame rearrangements with V and J assigned. Such tables are incomplete; in checked studies, under half of the missing clones stem from an unresolved V gene, and the remainder is unexplained. In all, the sample holds more than 3,000 clones, and roughly 80% of those were seen once. The top ten hold about 14% of the sample. The specimen was FFPE adjacent normal lung tissue. The origin of the receptors is a person aged 35 to 50 with lung adenocarcinoma.

The chain uses TRBV7-6 and TRBJ1-1; D remains unclear. The CDR3 spans 14 residues. The V and J ends lost 4 bases and 0 bases respectively, with 9 bases between them. CDR1 and CDR2 from the germline V gene are SGHVS and FNYEAQ. CDR3 loop: CASSSPTLNTEAFF. The CDR3 DNA reads as TGTGCCAGCAGCTCGCCTACTTTGAACACTGAAGCTTTCTTT. Supplemented by reference TRBV7-6 and TRBJ1-1, the full variable domain reads GAGVSQSPRYKVTKRGQDVALRCDPISGHVSLYWYRQALGQGPEFLTYFNYEAQQDKSGLPNDRFSAERPEGSISTLTIQRTEQRDSAMYRCASSSPTLNTEAFFGQGTRLTVV.

The gene calls are TRBV27 and TRBJ2-6; D gene unclear. The CDR3 runs 17 residues. V was clipped by 8 bases and J by 0 bases, with 17 bases between them. Germline V gene lookup returns CDR1 MNHEY and CDR2 SMNVEV (reference sequence). CDR3 residues: CASASITWGSGANVLTF. Written as DNA, the CDR3 is TGTGCCAGCGCGTCGATAACGTGGGGCTCTGGGGCCAACGTCCTGACTTTC.

This clone was recorded a few times. This rearrangement joins TRBV28 to TRBJ2-7; tentative D call: TRBD2 (6 bases). V was pared by 5 bases and J by 2 bases, with 16 bases between. CDR3 size: 15 residues. Germline V gene data show CDR1 as MDHEN and CDR2 as SYDVKM. Here the CDR3 reads CASSPAAGYTYEQYF. CDR3 DNA: TGTGCCAGCAGTCCCGCAGCGGGTTATACCTACGAGCAGTACTTC.

The chain joins TRBV5-6 to TRBJ2-5, with a weak D call TRBD1 (6 bases). Germline assignment: CDR1 SGHDT and CDR2 YYEEEE. Trimming took off 4 bases at V and 5 bases at J, with 12 bases between the two ends. The CDR3 extends over 13 amino acids. CDR3 nucleotide sequence: TGTGCCAGCAGCAGGGACATGCGGGAGACCCAGTACTTC. As protein: CASSRDMRETQYF.

The V call is TRBV29-1, the J call TRBJ2-1; 8 bases line up with TRBD2. Germline V CDR1 and CDR2: SQVTM, ANQGSEA. The CDR3 spans 13 residues. Trimming cost V 6 bases and J 0 bases; bases outside gene matches: 1. The CDR3 coding sequence is TGCAGCGTGCGGGGGGCCTCCTACAATGAGCAGTTCTTC. It encodes CSVRGASYNEQFF.

The V call is TRBV29-1, the J call TRBJ2-1, with D uncertain. CDR1 and CDR2 (germline): SQVTM, ANQGSEA. The CDR3 runs to 12 residues. V lost 4 bases and J lost 3, with 7 bases in between. This CDR3 reads CSVGTDYNEQFF. For the CDR3, the DNA is TGCAGCGTTGGGACGGACTACAATGAGCAGTTCTTC.

The CDR3 spells CASSAEMYTEAFF. The CDR3 nucleotides read TGTGCCAGCAGCGCGGAGATGTACACTGAAGCTTTCTTT. The V gene is TRBV9, the J gene TRBJ1-1; D gene ambiguous. This CDR3 region has 13 residues. Trimming took off 3 bases at V and 3 bases at J, with 9 bases between the two ends. Per germline, CDR1 SGDLS and CDR2 YYNGEE.

The genes are TRBV5-4 and TRBJ2-3, with 12 positions matching TRBD2. The junction had 7 bases not matched to a gene; V was cut back by 2 bases and J by 6 bases. CDR3 length: 16 amino acids. CDR1 and CDR2 from the germline V gene are SGHNT and YYREEE (reference sequence). In DNA form, the CDR3 reads TGTGCCAGCAGCTTTGAGACTAGCGGGGGCTCTGATACGCAGTATTTT. Amino acid sequence: CASSFETSGGSDTQYF.

There are a few counts of this clone. This rearrangement joins TRBV27 to TRBJ1-4, with D possibly TRBD1 on 5 matching bases. The V gene's germline CDR1 is MNHEY and CDR2 SMNVEV (reference sequence). The CDR3 runs to 14 residues. V lost 2 bases to trimming and J lost 8 bases, with 12 bases between them. CDR3 sequence (DNA): TGTGCCAGCAGTTTAAAACCGGGACCCGAAAAACTGTTTTTT. Its protein is CASSLKPGPEKLFF.

This chain connects TRBV20-1 to TRBJ2-5; no clear D gene. The CDR3 length is 11 residues. Trimming shortened V by 3 bases and J by 5 bases, and 7 bases separated the two germline ends. CDR1 and CDR2 (germline): DFQATT, SNEGSKA (reference sequence). The CDR3 DNA is TGCAGTGCTAGCAATAAGGAGACCCAGTACTTC. Amino acids: CSASNKETQYF.

This clone occurred once. The gene calls are TRBV19 and TRBJ1-2; TRBD1 aligns across 8 bases. V dropped 5 bases and J dropped 4; count of bases not matched to a gene: 9. This CDR3 has 15 amino acids. CDR1 and CDR2 from the germline V gene are LNHDA and SQIVND (reference sequence). The CDR3 sequence is CASSFPGTGPYGYTF. The CDR3, as DNA: TGTGCCAGTAGTTTTCCCGGGACAGGTCCCTATGGCTACACCTTC.

This chain uses TRBV9 with TRBJ1-3, with unresolved D. Trimming removed 0 bases from V and 0 bases from J, with 1 base in between. Germline values: CDR1 SGDLS, CDR2 YYNGEE. This CDR3 spans 13 amino acids. Here the CDR3 reads CASSVDSGNTIYF. The DNA of the CDR3 is TGTGCCAGCAGCGTAGACTCTGGAAACACCATATATTTT.

V gene TRBV11-2 combines with J gene TRBJ2-3; no reliable D call. V lost 5 bases to trimming and J lost 1 base, with 13 bases between them. This CDR3 has 15 residues. The V gene's germline CDR1 is SGHAT and CDR2 FQNNGV. CDR3 in amino acids: CASSPNSPGTDTQYF. CDR3 nucleotides: TGTGCCAGCAGCCCAAACTCCCCTGGCACAGATACGCAGTATTTT.

CDR3 nucleotides: TGTGCCAGCAGCGTAGAAACAGGGTTCGAGGAAAAACTGTTTTTT. Amino acid sequence: CASSVETGFEEKLFF. This chain joins TRBV9 and TRBJ1-4; perhaps TRBD1 as D (6 bases). The V gene's germline CDR1 is SGDLS and CDR2 YYNGEE. V was clipped by 0 bases and J by 8 bases, with 14 bases between them. The CDR3 is 15 amino acids.

The chain employs TRBV15 and TRBJ1-1; D not resolved. Germline V gene data show CDR1 as LNHNV and CDR2 as YYDKDF (reference sequence). Trimming stripped 1 base from V and 9 bases from J, with 15 bases between. This CDR3 has 14 amino acids. In nucleotides, the CDR3 is TGTGCCACCAGCAGAGGGAATGGACCCGATCAAGCTTTCTTT. Residues: CATSRGNGPDQAFF. The variable domain in full, with the rest retrieved from reference TRBV15 and TRBJ1-1, is DAMVIQNPRYQVTQFGKPVTLSCSQTLNHNVMYWYQQKSSQAPKLLFHYYDKDFNNEADTPDNFQSRRPNTSFCFLDIRSPGLGDTAMYLCATSRGNGPDQAFFGQGTRLTVV.

This clone was observed a few times. The V and J genes are TRBV6-6 and TRBJ1-6, with a weak D call TRBD1 (5 bases). Trimming left V 4 bases short and J 10 bases short, with 14 bases between. This CDR3 contains 14 residues. The germline CDR1 and CDR2 sequences are MNHNY and SVGAGI (reference sequence). CDR3 sequence reads: CASSSGVSGSPLHF. The DNA for the CDR3 is TGTGCCAGCAGTTCGGGGGTATCCGGGTCACCCCTCCACTTT.

V is TRBV9 and J is TRBJ1-1; D possibly corresponds to TRBD1 (5 bases). Germline V gene sequence: CDR1 SGDLS, CDR2 YYNGEE. The CDR3 is 16 residues long. V was cut by 0 bases and J by 4 bases, with 16 bases left in between. CDR3: CASSVGGRVGPTEAFF. DNA of the CDR3: TGTGCCAGCAGCGTAGGCGGCAGGGTGGGGCCCACTGAAGCTTTCTTT.

This rearrangement joins TRBV30 to TRBJ2-5; D unclear. The V end was cut by 0 bases, the J end by 5 bases, with 7 bases between. CDR1 and CDR2 from the germline V gene are GTSNPN and SVGIG (reference sequence). The CDR3 consists of 12 residues. DNA of the CDR3: TGTGCCTGGAGTGTCCGAAGGGAGACCCAGTACTTC. Encoded protein: CAWSVRRETQYF.